This T cell receptor (beta chain) was captured by sequencing in a study of shared clonotypes between healthy human individuals. Overall study: CD4 naive and memory got three plates each, CD8 naive two, CD8 memory one.

TCRdb keeps only in-frame clones here, not all; method: immunoSEQ multiplex PCR. Here the sample spans some 1,900,000 clones, over 85% being singletons. This clone was seen a single time. What it recognizes is unknown. The ends lost 1 base at V and 4 bases at J; junction bases unmatched: 2. The CDR3 contains 13 residues. From germline, CDR1 is SGHDT and CDR2 YYEEEE. CD8 cells classed as naive were CD45RO-negative and positively selected for CCR7, excluding terminally differentiated effector memory CD45RA+ cells. Donors were Caucasian adults residing in Nashville, Tennessee, USA. Study-level points and caveats: Clonotypes that were shared across a handful of donors made up roughly 5.2% of naive CD4 clonotypes. Large sequencing depth failed to make sorted-subset sequencing complete, rarefaction showed.

The TCR originated in a man aged 18 to 30 in good health. The chain combines TRBV5-6 with TRBJ2-7; 7 bases match TRBD1. Material: naive CD8+ T cells sorted from blood. In nucleotides, the CDR3 is TGTGCCAGCAGCTTGAGACAGGGTTACGAGCAGTACTTC. Residues: CASSLRQGYEQYF. The complete variable domain, with remaining parts taken from reference TRBV5-6 and TRBJ2-7, reads DAGVTQSPTHLIKTRGQQVTLRCSPKSGHDTVSWYQQALGQGPQFIFQYYEEEERQRGNFPDRFSGHQFPNYSSELNVNALLLGDSALYLCASSLRQGYEQYFGPGTRLTVT.